This T cell receptor beta chain was captured in a study of T-cell reconstitution after alpha-beta-depleted transplantation in children. This clonotype was recorded a few times. Unique molecular identifiers were incorporated during preparation of the TCRbeta library. TCRdb redid the calling of the PCR reads with MiXCR, one entry per CDR3 protein. The profile shows approximately 390,000 distinct CDR3 sequences, approximately 10% of them singletons. The CDR3 contains 14 residues. Germline V gene lookup returns CDR1 DFQATT and CDR2 SNEGSKA (reference sequence). Between the trimmed V and J ends, which lost 0 bases and 6 bases, there was a span of 15 bases.

The input for sequencing was PBMCs from the stem cell graft donor, taken from the stem cell graft. This sequence originates from a human donor who donated a stem cell graft to a child with acute myeloid leukemia. The chain combines TRBV20-1 with TRBJ2-7; no reliable D call. This CDR3 reads CSARDFMATPEQYF. CDR3 DNA: TGCAGTGCTAGAGATTTCATGGCAACGCCCGAGCAGTACTTC.